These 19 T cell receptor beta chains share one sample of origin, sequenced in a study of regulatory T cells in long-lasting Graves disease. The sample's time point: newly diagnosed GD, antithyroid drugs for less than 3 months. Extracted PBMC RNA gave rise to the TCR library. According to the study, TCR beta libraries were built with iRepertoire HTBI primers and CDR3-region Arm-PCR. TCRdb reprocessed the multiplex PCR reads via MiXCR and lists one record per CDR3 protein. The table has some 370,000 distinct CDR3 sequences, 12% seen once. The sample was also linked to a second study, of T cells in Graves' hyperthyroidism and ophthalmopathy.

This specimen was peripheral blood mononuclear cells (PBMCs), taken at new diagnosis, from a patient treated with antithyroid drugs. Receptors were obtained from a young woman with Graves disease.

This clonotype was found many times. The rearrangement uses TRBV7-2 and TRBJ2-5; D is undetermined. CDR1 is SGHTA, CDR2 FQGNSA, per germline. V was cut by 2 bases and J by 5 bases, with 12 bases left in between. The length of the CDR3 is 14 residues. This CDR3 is CASSLTLSSETQYF. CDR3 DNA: TGTGCCAGCAGCTTAACATTAAGCTCGGAGACCCAGTACTTC.

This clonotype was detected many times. The CDR3 region is CSVGASYEQYF. The CDR3 coding sequence is TGCAGTGTGGGGGCCTCCTACGAGCAGTACTTC. This chain joins TRBV20-1 and TRBJ2-7, with a weak D call TRBD1 (6 bases). V was pared by 7 bases and J by 0 bases, with 7 bases between. CDR1 is DFQATT and CDR2 is SNEGSKA in the germline V gene (reference sequence). This CDR3 has 11 residues.

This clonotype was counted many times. Here the CDR3 reads CASSLEGAHSPLHF. The CDR3 region has the DNA TGTGCCAGCAGCTTAGAAGGAGCTCATTCACCCCTCCACTTT. The J gene is TRBJ1-6, the V gene TRBV7-2, with D uncertain. Germline CDR1 is SGHTA and CDR2 is FQGNSA. V lost 1 base to trimming and J lost 8 bases, with 9 bases between them. The CDR3 runs 14 residues.

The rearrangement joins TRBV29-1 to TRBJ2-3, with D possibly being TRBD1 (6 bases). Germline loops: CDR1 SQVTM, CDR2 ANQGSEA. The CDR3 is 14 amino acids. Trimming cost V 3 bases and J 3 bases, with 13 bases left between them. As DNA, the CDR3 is TGCAGCGTTGACCTGTGGGGGCGTACAGATACGCAGTATTTT. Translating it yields CSVDLWGRTDTQYF.

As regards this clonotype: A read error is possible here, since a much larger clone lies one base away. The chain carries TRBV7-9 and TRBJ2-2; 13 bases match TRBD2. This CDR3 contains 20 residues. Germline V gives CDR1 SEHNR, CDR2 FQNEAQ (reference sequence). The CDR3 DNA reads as TGTGCCAGCAGCTTTAAGATTAGTGGACTAGCGGGAGAAACGACCGCGGAGCTGTTTTTT. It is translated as CASSFKISGLAGETTAELFF.

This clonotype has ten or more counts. CDR3 DNA: TGCAGTGCTAGTGGGACCCCCCGATCGTACCAAGAGACCCAGTACTTC. This sequence encodes CSASGTPRSYQETQYF. The chain combines TRBV20-1 with TRBJ2-5; D may be TRBD1 or TRBD2 (5 bases each). The V gene's germline CDR1 is DFQATT and CDR2 SNEGSKA (reference sequence). This CDR3 region has 16 residues. V lost 3 bases and J 0 bases, leaving 17 bases between the germline ends.

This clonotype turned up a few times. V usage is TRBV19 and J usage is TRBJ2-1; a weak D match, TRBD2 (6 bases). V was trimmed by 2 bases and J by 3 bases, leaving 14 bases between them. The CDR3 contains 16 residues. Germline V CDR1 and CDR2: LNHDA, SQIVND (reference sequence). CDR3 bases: TGTGCCAGTAGTATATTCTGGAGGGAGGACTACAATGAGCAGTTCTTC. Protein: CASSIFWREDYNEQFF.

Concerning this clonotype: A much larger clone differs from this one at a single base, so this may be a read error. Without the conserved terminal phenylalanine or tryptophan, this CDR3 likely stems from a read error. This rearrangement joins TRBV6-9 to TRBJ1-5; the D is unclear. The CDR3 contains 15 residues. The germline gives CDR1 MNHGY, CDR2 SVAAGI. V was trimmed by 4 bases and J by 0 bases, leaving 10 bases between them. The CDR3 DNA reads TGTGCCAGCAGTTTGACATTCCTTAGCAATCAGCCCCAGCATCTT. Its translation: CASSLTFLSNQPQHL.

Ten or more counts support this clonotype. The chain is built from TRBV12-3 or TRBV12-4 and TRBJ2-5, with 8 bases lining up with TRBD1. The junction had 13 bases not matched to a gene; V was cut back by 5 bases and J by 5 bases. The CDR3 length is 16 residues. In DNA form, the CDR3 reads TGTGCCAGCAGTCTCAGACAGGGGTTCGGGATGGAGACCCAGTACTTC. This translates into CASSLRQGFGMETQYF.

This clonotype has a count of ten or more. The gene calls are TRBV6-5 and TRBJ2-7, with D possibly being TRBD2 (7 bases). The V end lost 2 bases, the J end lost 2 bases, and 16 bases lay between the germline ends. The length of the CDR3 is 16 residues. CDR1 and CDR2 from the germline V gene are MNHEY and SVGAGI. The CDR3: CASSYPWGGNTYEQYF. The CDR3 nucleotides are TGTGCCAGCAGTTACCCCTGGGGGGGCAACACCTACGAGCAGTACTTC.

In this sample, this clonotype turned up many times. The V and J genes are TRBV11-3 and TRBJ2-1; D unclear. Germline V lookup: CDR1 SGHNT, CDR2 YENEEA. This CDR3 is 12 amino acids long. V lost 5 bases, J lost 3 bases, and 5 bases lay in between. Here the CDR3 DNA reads TGTGCCAGCAGCACTAACTACAATGAGCAGTTCTTC. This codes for CASSTNYNEQFF.

As DNA, the CDR3 is TGTGCCAGCGGCTCCGGGGGACTGGCCCGGGACGAGCAGTACTTC. It codes for CASGSGGLARDEQYF. The chain employs TRBV28 and TRBJ2-7, with D possibly matching TRBD2 (6 bases). CDR3 length equals 15 residues. V was clipped by 8 bases and J by 5 bases, with 22 bases between them. Germline CDR1 reads MDHEN; CDR2 reads SYDVKM.

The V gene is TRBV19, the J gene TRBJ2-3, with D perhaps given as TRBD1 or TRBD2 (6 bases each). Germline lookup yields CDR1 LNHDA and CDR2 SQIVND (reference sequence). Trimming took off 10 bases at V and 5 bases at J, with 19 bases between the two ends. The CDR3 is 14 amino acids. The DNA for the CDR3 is TGTGCCACCCACTCCATGGGGGGCAAAGATACGCAGTATTTT. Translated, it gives CATHSMGGKDTQYF.

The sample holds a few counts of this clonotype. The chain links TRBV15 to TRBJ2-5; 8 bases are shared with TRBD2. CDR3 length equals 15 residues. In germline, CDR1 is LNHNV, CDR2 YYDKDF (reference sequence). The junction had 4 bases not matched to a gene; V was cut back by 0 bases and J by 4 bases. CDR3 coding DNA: TGTGCCACCAGCAGAGAGGCGGGGGGCGGAGAGACCCAGTACTTC. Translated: CATSREAGGGETQYF.

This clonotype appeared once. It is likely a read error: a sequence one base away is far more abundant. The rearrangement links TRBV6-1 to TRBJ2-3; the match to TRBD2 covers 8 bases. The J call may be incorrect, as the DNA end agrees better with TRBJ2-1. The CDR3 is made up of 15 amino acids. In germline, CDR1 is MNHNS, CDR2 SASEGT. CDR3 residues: CASSPGGGPYSEQFF. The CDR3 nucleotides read TGTGCCAGCAGCCCCGGGGGGGGCCCCTACAGTGAGCAGTTCTTC.

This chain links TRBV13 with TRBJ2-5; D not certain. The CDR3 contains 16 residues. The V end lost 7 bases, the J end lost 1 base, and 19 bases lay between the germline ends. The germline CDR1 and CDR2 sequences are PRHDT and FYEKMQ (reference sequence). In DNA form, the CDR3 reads TGTGCCAGCATTTCATTCGGTAGGGCCCCCCAAGAGACCCAGTACTTC. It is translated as CASISFGRAPQETQYF.

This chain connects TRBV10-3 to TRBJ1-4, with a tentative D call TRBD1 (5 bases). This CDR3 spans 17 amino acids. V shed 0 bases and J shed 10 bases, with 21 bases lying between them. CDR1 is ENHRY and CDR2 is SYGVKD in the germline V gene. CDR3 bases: TGTGCCATCAGTGAGTCTGAGACAGCGAGATATGGCGGAAAACTGTTTTTT. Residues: CAISESETARYGGKLFF.

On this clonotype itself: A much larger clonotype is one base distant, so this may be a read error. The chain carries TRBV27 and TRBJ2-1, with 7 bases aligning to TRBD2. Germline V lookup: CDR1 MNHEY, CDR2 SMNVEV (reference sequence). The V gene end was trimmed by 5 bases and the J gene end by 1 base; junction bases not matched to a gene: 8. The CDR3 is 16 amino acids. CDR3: CASSDLQAGSYNEQFF. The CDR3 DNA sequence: TGTGCCAGCAGTGATTTGCAAGCGGGGTCCTACAATGAGCAGTTCTTC.

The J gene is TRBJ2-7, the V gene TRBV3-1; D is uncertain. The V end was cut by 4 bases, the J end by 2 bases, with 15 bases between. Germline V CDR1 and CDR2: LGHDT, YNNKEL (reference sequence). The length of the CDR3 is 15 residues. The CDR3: CASSRDSTLAYEQYF. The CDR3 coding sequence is TGTGCCAGCAGCCGAGACTCAACCCTCGCCTACGAGCAGTACTTC.